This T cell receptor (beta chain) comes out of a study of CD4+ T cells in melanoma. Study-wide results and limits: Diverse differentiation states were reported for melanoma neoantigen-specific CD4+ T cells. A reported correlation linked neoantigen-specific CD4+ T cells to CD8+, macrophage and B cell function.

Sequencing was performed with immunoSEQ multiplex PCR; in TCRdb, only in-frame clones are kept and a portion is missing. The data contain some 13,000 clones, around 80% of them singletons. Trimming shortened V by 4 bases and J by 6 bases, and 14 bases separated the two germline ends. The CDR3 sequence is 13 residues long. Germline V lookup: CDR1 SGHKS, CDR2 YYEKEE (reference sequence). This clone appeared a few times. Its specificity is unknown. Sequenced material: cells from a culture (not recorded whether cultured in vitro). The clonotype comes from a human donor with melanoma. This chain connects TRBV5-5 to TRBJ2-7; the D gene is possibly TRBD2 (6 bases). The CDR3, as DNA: TGTGCCAGCAGCCCCCTTGGGCGGGGCGAGCAGTACTTC. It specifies CASSPLGRGEQYF.